Listed here are 19 T cell receptor beta chains from one sample, sequenced in a study of blood T cell repertoires in COVID-19. Sequenced by immunoSEQ multiplex PCR; TCRdb stores in-frame clones only, minus some. This sample has 30,000 to 45,000 clones, with 75% to 90% found just once. Material for sequencing was peripheral blood. These TCRs come from a man between 65 and 79 years old with acute or convalescent COVID-19.

The chain recombines TRBV15 with TRBJ1-4; a possible D gene is TRBD1 (5 bases). This CDR3 has 15 amino acids. Germline CDR1 LNHNV, CDR2 YYDKDF (reference sequence). Trimming stripped 2 bases from V and 8 bases from J, with 15 bases between. The CDR3 sequence is CATSRPQGEVEKLFF. The CDR3 region has the DNA TGTGCCACCAGCAGACCTCAGGGTGAGGTAGAAAAACTGTTTTTT.

CDR3 sequence (DNA): TGTGCCAGCACGTGGGCAGGGCTAAACACTGAAGCTTTCTTT. Residues: CASTWAGLNTEAFF. The V and J genes are TRBV2 and TRBJ1-1, with D possibly being TRBD1 (5 bases). The CDR3 has 14 residues. Germline loops: CDR1 SNHLY, CDR2 FYNNEI. V was shortened by 7 bases and J by 2 bases, with 14 bases between the two germline ends.

The table lists this clone with a few counts. The chain is built from TRBV5-1 and TRBJ2-7, with 7 bases lining up with TRBD1. V lost 2 bases to trimming and J lost 2 bases; unmatched junction nucleotides: 7. Germline lookup yields CDR1 SGHRS and CDR2 YFSETQ. This CDR3 contains 15 residues. The CDR3 reads CASSFWQGVTYEQYF. As DNA, the CDR3 is TGCGCCAGCAGCTTTTGGCAGGGGGTAACCTACGAGCAGTACTTC.

The chain joins TRBV19 to TRBJ1-2, with 10 bases matching TRBD1. Unmatched junction bases numbered 6, after V lost 7 bases and J lost 4 bases. CDR1 LNHDA and CDR2 SQIVND come from the germline V gene (reference sequence). This CDR3 comprises 14 residues. The CDR3 DNA reads as TGTGCCAGTATAAAGGACAGGGGGAGCTATGGCTACACCTTC. Translated, it gives CASIKDRGSYGYTF.

The rearrangement links TRBV4-3 to TRBJ1-6, with TRBD1 identical over 8 bases. CDR3 length: 18 residues. V lost 4 bases to trimming and J lost 9 bases; unmatched junction nucleotides: 17. Germline CDR1 and CDR2: LGHNA and YSLEER. The CDR3 region is CASSPEVQGARNGSPLHF. The DNA for the CDR3 is TGCGCCAGCAGCCCTGAGGTTCAGGGGGCGCGGAATGGTTCACCCCTCCACTTT.

J is TRBJ1-5 and V is TRBV25-1; tentatively, D is TRBD1 (5 bases). The CDR3 spans 15 residues. Trimming cost V 3 bases and J 0 bases, with 9 bases left between them. Germline V gene data show CDR1 as MGHDK and CDR2 as SYGVNS. CDR3 nucleotides: TGTGCCAGCAGTGAGGACAAAAGTAGCAATCAGCCCCAGCATTTT. Residues: CASSEDKSSNQPQHF.

The CDR3, as DNA: TGTGCCAGCAGCCGCAACAGCGGGAGCACGGCTGAGACCCAGTACTTC. This encodes CASSRNSGSTAETQYF. The genes are TRBV7-9 and TRBJ2-5; TRBD2 aligns across 8 bases. The CDR3 is 16 residues long. Per germline, CDR1 SEHNR and CDR2 FQNEAQ (reference sequence). The V and J ends lost 5 bases and 5 bases, in that order; junction bases with no gene match: 13. The full variable domain, rest sourced from reference TRBV7-9 and TRBJ2-5, is DTGVSQNPRHKITKRGQNVTFRCDPISEHNRLYWYRQTLGQGPEFLTYFQNEAQLEKSRLLSDRFSAERPKGSFSTLEIQRTEQGDSAMYLCASSRNSGSTAETQYFGPGTRLLVL.

This chain joins TRBV28 and TRBJ1-1; the D is unclear. The CDR3 is made up of 15 amino acids. Germline V gives CDR1 MDHEN, CDR2 SYDVKM. V was pared by 8 bases and J by 5 bases, with 21 bases between. The CDR3 coding sequence is TGTGCCAGCTTTTCCGTGTCCACTTCGAGGACTGAAGCTTTCTTT. Translating gives CASFSVSTSRTEAFF.

This chain connects TRBV7-9 to TRBJ2-3; tentatively, D is TRBD2 (6 bases). Germline V gene sequence: CDR1 SEHNR, CDR2 FQNEAQ (reference sequence). The CDR3 runs 14 residues. With 10 bases removed from V and 0 bases from J, the gap between germline ends came to 14 bases. This CDR3 reads CATSGLLSTDTQYF. CDR3 in DNA: TGTGCCACATCGGGACTCCTTAGCACAGATACGCAGTATTTT.

This rearrangement joins TRBV7-9 to TRBJ1-3; no clear D. Germline V gene data show CDR1 as SEHNR and CDR2 as FQNEAQ (reference sequence). This CDR3 comprises 15 residues. V was pared by 6 bases and J by 3 bases, with 15 bases between. CDR3 in amino acids: CASRRVPPGGNTIYF. CDR3 in DNA: TGTGCCAGCAGAAGAGTGCCTCCCGGTGGAAACACCATATATTTT. The complete variable domain, with remaining parts taken from reference TRBV7-9 and TRBJ1-3, reads DTGVSQNPRHKITKRGQNVTFRCDPISEHNRLYWYRQTLGQGPEFLTYFQNEAQLEKSRLLSDRFSAERPKGSFSTLEIQRTEQGDSAMYLCASRRVPPGGNTIYFGEGSWLTVV.

The chain recombines TRBV24-1 with TRBJ2-2, with D perhaps TRBD1 (5 bases). The CDR3 is 13 residues long. V was trimmed by 4 bases and J by 9 bases, leaving 11 bases between them. Germline V lookup: CDR1 KGHDR, CDR2 SFDVKD. The CDR3 DNA sequence: TGTGCCACCAGTGACCCAGGGTCGAGGGAGCTGTTTTTT. It yields the protein CATSDPGSRELFF.

The V call is TRBV18, the J call TRBJ1-2; D is unresolved. This CDR3 has 15 amino acids. Germline V gene sequence: CDR1 KGHSH, CDR2 LQKENI. Trimming removed 3 bases at V and 8 bases at J, with 19 bases between. The CDR3 sequence is CASSPVLGDASGYTF. CDR3 DNA sequence: TGTGCCAGCTCACCGGTTCTGGGAGATGCCTCGGGCTACACCTTC.

The chain uses TRBV5-6 and TRBJ2-1; 9 bases line up with TRBD2. CDR3 length: 16 amino acids. Per germline, CDR1 SGHDT and CDR2 YYEEEE. The ends lost 4 bases at V and 2 bases at J; junction bases unmatched: 7. The CDR3 reads CASSGRLAETYNEQFF. The DNA for the CDR3 is TGTGCCAGCAGCGGCAGACTAGCGGAAACCTACAATGAGCAGTTCTTC.

This clone was counted a few times. The rearrangement uses TRBV3-1 (or the pseudogene TRBV3-2) and TRBJ1-4; D not resolved. Trimming removed 3 bases from V and 10 bases from J, with 12 bases in between. The germline CDR1 and CDR2 sequences are LGHDT and YNNKEL (reference sequence). There are 13 residues in the CDR3. The CDR3 region is CASSHDSNRKLFF. CDR3 coding DNA: TGTGCCAGCAGCCACGACTCAAATCGAAAACTGTTTTTT.

The chain couples TRBV6-5 to TRBJ2-7; possibly TRBD2 for D (6 bases). Looked up from germline, CDR1 is MNHEY and CDR2 is SVGAGI. Trimming shortened V by 10 bases and J by 3 bases, and 16 bases separated the two germline ends. The CDR3 covers 13 residues. CDR3 in amino acids: CATQMGLLYEQYF. DNA of the CDR3: TGTGCCACCCAGATGGGACTTCTCTACGAGCAGTACTTC.

The chain carries TRBV7-3 and TRBJ2-2; 7 bases fit TRBD2. Trimming cost V 5 bases and J 3 bases; bases outside gene matches: 6. Germline-derived CDR1 and CDR2 are SGHTA and FQGTGA. This CDR3 is built from 15 residues. The CDR3: CASSSTSEHTGELFF. The CDR3, as DNA: TGTGCCAGCAGCAGCACTAGCGAACACACCGGGGAGCTGTTTTTT.

The rearrangement joins TRBV2 to TRBJ1-1, with D unresolved. The germline gives CDR1 SNHLY, CDR2 FYNNEI. Trimming removed 4 bases from V and 4 bases from J, with 13 bases in between. The CDR3 has 14 residues. CDR3 residues: CASSGQVFGTEAFF. The CDR3, as DNA: TGTGCCAGCAGTGGGCAGGTTTTCGGCACTGAAGCTTTCTTT.

This sequence joins TRBV21-1 and TRBJ1-5; TRBD1 is the table's D call, not checked against the DNA. TRBV21-1 is listed as a pseudogene. The CDR3 spans 15 residues. The CDR3 DNA follows: TGTGCCAGCAGCAAAAATCCAGGGGTGGATCAGCCCCAGCATTTT. As protein: CASSKNPGVDQPQHF.

The chain employs TRBV12-3 or TRBV12-4 and TRBJ1-1; tentatively, D is TRBD1 (6 bases). The V gene lost 0 bases and the J gene lost 8 bases, with 10 bases spanning the gap. The CDR3 is 13 residues long. CDR3 loop: CASSLAQGREAFF. The CDR3 nucleotides are TGTGCCAGCAGTTTAGCGCAGGGGCGGGAAGCTTTCTTT.